This TCR beta chain is from a study of OX40 agonist ivuxolimab in advanced cancers. About the research overall: Of the participants, 40% had some prior anti-PD-1, anti-PD-L1 or anti-CTLA-4 therapy, which was allowed. Study outcomes and limitations: Some nonresponders also had low normalized T-cell clonal expansion.

About this clone itself: Its antigen is currently unknown.

The CDR3 is made up of 14 amino acids. Looked up from germline, CDR1 is MDHEN and CDR2 is SYDVKM. Sequencing was performed with immunoSEQ multiplex PCR; in TCRdb, only in-frame clones are kept and a portion is missing. The sample carries around 66,000 clones, roughly 87% recorded once. V gene TRBV28 combines with J gene TRBJ2-5; no definite D call. The J call may be faulty, since TRBJ2-7 better matches the DNA end. The sequence derives from an adult with an advanced solid tumor such as melanoma, head and neck, liver or kidney cancer. This sample comprised CD4+ or CD8+ T cells sorted from blood, obtained in a trial of the OX40 agonist ivuxolimab. CDR3 region: CASSSYDGRYEQYF. The CDR3 DNA reads as TGTGCCAGCAGTTCGTATGATGGACGCTACGAGCAGTACTTC.